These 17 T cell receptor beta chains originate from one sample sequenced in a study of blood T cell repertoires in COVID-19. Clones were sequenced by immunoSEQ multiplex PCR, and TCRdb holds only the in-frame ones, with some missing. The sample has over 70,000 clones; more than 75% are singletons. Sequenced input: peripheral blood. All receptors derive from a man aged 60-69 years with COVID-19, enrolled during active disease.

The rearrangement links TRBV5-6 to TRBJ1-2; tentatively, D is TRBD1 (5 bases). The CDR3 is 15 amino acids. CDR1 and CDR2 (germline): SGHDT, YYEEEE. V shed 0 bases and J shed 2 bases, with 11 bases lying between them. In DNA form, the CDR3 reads TGTGCCAGCAGCTTGGGAGGGGCGGGAAACTATGGCTACACCTTC. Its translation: CASSLGGAGNYGYTF.

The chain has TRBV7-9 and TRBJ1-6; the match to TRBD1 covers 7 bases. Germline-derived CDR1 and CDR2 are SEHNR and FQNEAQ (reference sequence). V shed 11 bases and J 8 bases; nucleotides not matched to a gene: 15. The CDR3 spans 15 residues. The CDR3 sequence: CAYQQGGAQDSPLHF. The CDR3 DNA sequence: TGTGCCTATCAACAAGGGGGCGCGCAGGATTCACCCCTCCACTTT. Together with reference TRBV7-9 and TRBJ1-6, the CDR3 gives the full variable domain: DTGVSQNPRHKITKRGQNVTFRCDPISEHNRLYWYRQTLGQGPEFLTYFQNEAQLEKSRLLSDRFSAERPKGSFSTLEIQRTEQGDSAMYLCAYQQGGAQDSPLHFGNGTRLTVT.

DNA for the CDR3: TGCGCCAGCAGCTATGGGGGCTTATCCAAAAACATTCAGTACTTC. Its protein is CASSYGGLSKNIQYF. This rearrangement joins TRBV5-1 to TRBJ2-4; D possibly corresponds to TRBD1 (6 bases). Trimming took 3 bases from V and 2 from J, leaving 12 bases between them. Germline V gives CDR1 SGHRS, CDR2 YFSETQ. The CDR3 loop spans 15 amino acids. Filled out from reference TRBV5-1 and TRBJ2-4, the complete variable domain reads KAGVTQTPRYLIKTRGQQVTLSCSPISGHRSVSWYQQTPGQGLQFLFEYFSETQRNKGNFPGRFSGRQFSNSRSEMNVSTLELGDSALYLCASSYGGLSKNIQYFGAGTRLSVL.

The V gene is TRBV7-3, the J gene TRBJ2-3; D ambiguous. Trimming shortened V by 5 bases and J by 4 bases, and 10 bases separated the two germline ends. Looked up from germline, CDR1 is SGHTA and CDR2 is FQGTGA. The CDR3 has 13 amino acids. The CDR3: CASSPARSDTQYF. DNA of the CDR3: TGTGCCAGCAGCCCCGCCCGGTCAGATACGCAGTATTTT.

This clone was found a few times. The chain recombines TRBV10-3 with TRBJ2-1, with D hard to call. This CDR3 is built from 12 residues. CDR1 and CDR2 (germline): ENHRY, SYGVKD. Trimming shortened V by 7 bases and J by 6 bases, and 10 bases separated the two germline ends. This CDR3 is CAITGSLNEQFF. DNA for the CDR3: TGTGCCATCACAGGCTCGCTCAATGAGCAGTTCTTC.

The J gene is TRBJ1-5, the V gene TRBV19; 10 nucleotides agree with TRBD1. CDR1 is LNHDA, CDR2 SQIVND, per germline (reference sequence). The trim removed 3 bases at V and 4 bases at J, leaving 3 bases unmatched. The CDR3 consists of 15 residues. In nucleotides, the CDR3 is TGTGCCAGTAGTATGGGACAGGGGCCGAATCAGCCCCAGCATTTT. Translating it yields CASSMGQGPNQPQHF.

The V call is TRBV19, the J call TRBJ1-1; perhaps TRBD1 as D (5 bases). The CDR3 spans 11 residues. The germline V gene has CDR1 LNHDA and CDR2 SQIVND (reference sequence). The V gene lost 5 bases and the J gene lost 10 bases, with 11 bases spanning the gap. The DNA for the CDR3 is TGTGCCAGTAGTCGGGAGAGGGGAGCTTTCTTT. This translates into CASSRERGAFF.

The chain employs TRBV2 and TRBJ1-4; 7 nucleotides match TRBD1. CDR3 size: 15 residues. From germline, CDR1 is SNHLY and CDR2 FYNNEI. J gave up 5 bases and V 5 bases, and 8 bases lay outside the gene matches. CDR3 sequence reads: CASSSYGTVNEKLFF. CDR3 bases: TGTGCCAGCAGTTCTTATGGGACAGTGAATGAAAAACTGTTTTTT.

The CDR3 DNA sequence: TGTGCCAGCAGCTCGGCTAGCGGGAGCTCCTACAATGAGCAGTTCTTC. Translation: CASSSASGSSYNEQFF. This chain uses TRBV11-3 with TRBJ2-1, with 10 bases lining up with TRBD2. CDR3 length: 16 amino acids. The germline V gene has CDR1 SGHNT and CDR2 YENEEA. Losses at the gene ends were 4 bases for V and 0 bases for J; bases not matched to a gene: 3.

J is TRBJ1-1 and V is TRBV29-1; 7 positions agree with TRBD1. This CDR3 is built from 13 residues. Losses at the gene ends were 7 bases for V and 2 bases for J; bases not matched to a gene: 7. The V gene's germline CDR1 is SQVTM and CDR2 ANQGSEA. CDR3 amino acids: CSGLGQANTEAFF. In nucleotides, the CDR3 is TGCAGCGGGCTAGGACAGGCCAACACTGAAGCTTTCTTT.

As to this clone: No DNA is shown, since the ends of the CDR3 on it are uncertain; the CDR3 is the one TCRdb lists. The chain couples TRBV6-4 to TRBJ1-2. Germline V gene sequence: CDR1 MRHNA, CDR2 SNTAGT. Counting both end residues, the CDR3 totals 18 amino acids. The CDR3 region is CARPSPDFRVQANYGYTF.

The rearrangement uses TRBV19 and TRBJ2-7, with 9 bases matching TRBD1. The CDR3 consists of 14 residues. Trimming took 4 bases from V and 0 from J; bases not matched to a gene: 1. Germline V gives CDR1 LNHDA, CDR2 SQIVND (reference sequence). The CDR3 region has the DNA TGTGCCAGTAGTAAGGACAGGGGCTCCTACGAGCAGTACTTC. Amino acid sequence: CASSKDRGSYEQYF.

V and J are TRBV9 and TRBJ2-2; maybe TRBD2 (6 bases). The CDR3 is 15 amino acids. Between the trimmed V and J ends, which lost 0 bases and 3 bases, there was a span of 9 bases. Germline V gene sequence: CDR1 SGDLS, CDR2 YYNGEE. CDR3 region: CASSVGLAHTGELFF. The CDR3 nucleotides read TGTGCCAGCAGCGTAGGCCTAGCGCACACCGGGGAGCTGTTTTTT.

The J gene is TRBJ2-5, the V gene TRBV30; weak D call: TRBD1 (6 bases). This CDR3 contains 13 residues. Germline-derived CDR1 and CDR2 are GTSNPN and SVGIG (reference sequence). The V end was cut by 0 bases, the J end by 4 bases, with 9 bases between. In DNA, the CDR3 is TGTGCCTGGAGTGTGTTAGGGGGAGAGACCCAGTACTTC. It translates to CAWSVLGGETQYF.

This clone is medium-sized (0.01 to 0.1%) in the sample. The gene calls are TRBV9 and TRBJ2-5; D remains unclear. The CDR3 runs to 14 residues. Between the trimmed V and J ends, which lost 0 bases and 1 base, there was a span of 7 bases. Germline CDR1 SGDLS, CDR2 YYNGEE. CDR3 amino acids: CASSVGTTQETQYF. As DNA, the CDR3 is TGTGCCAGCAGCGTAGGCACTACCCAAGAGACCCAGTACTTC.

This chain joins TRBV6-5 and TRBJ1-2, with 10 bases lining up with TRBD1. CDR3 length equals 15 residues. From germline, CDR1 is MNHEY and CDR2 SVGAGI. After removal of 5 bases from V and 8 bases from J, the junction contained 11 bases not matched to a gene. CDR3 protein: CASSLQRGQGEGYTF. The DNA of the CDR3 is TGTGCCAGCAGTCTGCAAAGAGGACAGGGGGAGGGCTACACCTTC.

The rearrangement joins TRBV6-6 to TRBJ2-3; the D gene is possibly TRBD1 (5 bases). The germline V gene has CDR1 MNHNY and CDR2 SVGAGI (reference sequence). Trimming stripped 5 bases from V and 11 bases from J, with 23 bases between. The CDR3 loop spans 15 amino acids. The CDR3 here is CASSPNQQSRVGQYF. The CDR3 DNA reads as TGTGCCAGCAGTCCAAATCAACAGTCCAGGGTGGGGCAGTATTTT.